A selection of T cell receptor beta chains follows, all from one sample in a study of regulatory T cells in long-lasting Graves disease. In TCRdb, the multiplex PCR reads were re-called with MiXCR into one record per CDR3 protein. The sample carries 650,000 to 850,000 distinct CDR3 sequences, approximately 31% recorded once. The material sequenced was peripheral blood mononuclear cells (PBMCs), taken when the disease was refractory, from a patient treated with antithyroid drugs. The receptor set was obtained from a female donor with Graves disease. CDR3s include the opening cysteine and the closing phenylalanine or tryptophan. A D gene is named only where the DNA matches it firmly. Only some rows state a clone size, as once, few, many or a class for expanded clones.

TRBV28	TRBJ2-7	.	few	CASSSLRQPIYEQYF	TGTGCCAGCAGTTCCCTAAGACAACCCATTTACGAGCAGTACTTC
TRBV12-3/TRBV12-4	TRBJ2-2	.	few	CASSSDGGELFF	TGTGCCAGCAGCTCGGATGGCGGGGAGCTGTTTTTT
TRBV12-3/TRBV12-4	TRBJ2-2	TRBD2	.	CASRGLASTGELFF	TGTGCCAGCAGGGGACTAGCGAGCACCGGGGAGCTGTTTTTT
TRBV10-1	TRBJ2-7	TRBD1	few	CASSGTGRSEQYF	TGCGCCAGCAGTGGGACAGGGCGGAGCGAGCAGTACTTC
TRBV30	TRBJ1-2	.	many	CAWGRDYGYTF	TGTGCCTGGGGTCGGGACTATGGCTACACCTTC
TRBV3-1	TRBJ2-7	.	.	CASSPQFAGSYEQYF	TGTGCCAGCAGCCCACAGTTTGCAGGTAGCTACGAGCAGTACTTC
TRBV2	TRBJ1-2	.	few	CASSEAGRSVNYGYTF	TGTGCCAGCAGTGAAGCGGGCAGGAGTGTTAACTATGGCTACACCTTC
TRBV20-1	TRBJ2-7	TRBD2	.	CSATPPGLASVSYEQYF	TGCAGTGCTACCCCGCCGGGACTAGCGAGTGTCTCCTACGAGCAGTACTTC
TRBV20-1	TRBJ2-1	.	.	CSASDLVRDRHYNEQFF	TGCAGTGCTAGTGATCTCGTCCGAGACAGACACTACAATGAGCAGTTCTTC
TRBV12-3/TRBV12-4	TRBJ2-1	TRBD2	few	CASSYGTSGNYNEQFF	TGTGCCAGCAGTTACGGGACTAGCGGGAACTACAATGAGCAGTTCTTC
TRBV6-2/TRBV6-3	TRBJ2-7	.	.	CASSYSTVTYEQYF	TGTGCCAGCAGTTACTCGACAGTAACCTACGAGCAGTACTTC
TRBV12-3/TRBV12-4	TRBJ2-7	TRBD1	.	CASSAQGALEQYF	TGTGCCAGCAGTGCACAGGGGGCTCTCGAGCAGTACTTC
TRBV4-1	TRBJ2-7	.	.	CASSHLVTSGYEQYF	TGCGCCAGCAGCCATCTAGTGACCTCGGGATACGAGCAGTACTTC
TRBV27	TRBJ1-5	.	many	CASSLSGSGGYQPQHF	TGTGCCAGCAGTTTATCCGGGAGTGGCGGTTATCAGCCCCAGCATTTT
TRBV13	TRBJ2-2	TRBD2	few	CASSLHRTSGTTGELFF	TGTGCCAGCAGCTTACACCGGACTAGCGGAACCACCGGGGAGCTGTTTTTT
TRBV30	TRBJ1-2	.	.	CAWSVSSYGYTF	TGTGCCTGGAGTGTATCTTCCTATGGCTACACCTTC
TRBV7-8	TRBJ1-3	.	.	CASSLAGTVSGNTIYF	TGTGCCAGCAGCTTAGCGGGTACTGTCTCTGGAAACACCATATATTTT
TRBV28	TRBJ2-5	TRBD2	many	CASSCVTIRAAGVGETQYF	TGTGCCAGCAGTTGCGTTACCATTAGAGCAGCGGGAGTTGGTGAGACCCAGTACTTC
TRBV20-1	TRBJ1-1	.	.	CSAKLRQNTEAFF	TGCAGTGCTAAGTTAAGACAGAACACTGAAGCTTTCTTT
TRBV6-2/TRBV6-3	TRBJ1-1	TRBD1	.	CASQSDRVSTEAFF	TGTGCCAGCCAATCGGACAGGGTTTCCACTGAAGCTTTCTTT
TRBV6-2/TRBV6-3	TRBJ1-6	.	few	CASSETDISYNSPLHF	TGTGCCAGCAGTGAGACAGATATCTCCTATAATTCACCCCTCCACTTT
TRBV18	TRBJ2-5	.	few	CASSPRLSIGETQYF	TGTGCCAGCTCACCAAGATTATCGATTGGAGAGACCCAGTACTTC
TRBV5-1	TRBJ1-1	.	.	CASSSTGGPGDTEAFF	TGCGCCAGCAGCTCCACCGGGGGGCCGGGGGACACTGAAGCTTTCTTT
TRBV7-9	TRBJ1-2	TRBD1	few	CASSLEDRRGLGYTF	TGTGCCAGCAGCTTAGAGGACAGGCGAGGTCTAGGCTACACCTTC
TRBV12-3/TRBV12-4	TRBJ1-5	TRBD1	.	CASRPGQWVNQPQHF	TGTGCCAGCAGGCCGGGACAGTGGGTCAATCAGCCCCAGCATTTT
TRBV12-3/TRBV12-4	TRBJ2-5	TRBD2	few	CASNTRTRGNQETQYF	TGTGCCAGCAACACCAGGACTAGGGGAAACCAAGAGACCCAGTACTTC
TRBV12-3/TRBV12-4	TRBJ1-1	.	few	CASSISGWVTEAFF	TGTGCCAGCAGCATATCGGGTTGGGTCACTGAAGCTTTCTTT
TRBV3-1	TRBJ1-1	TRBD1	.	CASSQTQGLTEAFF	TGTGCCAGCAGCCAAACACAGGGGCTTACTGAAGCTTTCTTT
TRBV5-1	TRBJ1-4	.	.	CASSPHRSNEKLFF	TGCGCCAGCAGCCCTCACAGAAGTAATGAAAAACTGTTTTTT
TRBV30	TRBJ2-7	TRBD2	few	CAWRKGTSGGEQYF	TGTGCCTGGAGAAAAGGGACTAGCGGTGGCGAGCAGTACTTC
TRBV9	TRBJ2-5	TRBD2	few	CASSVTPEPWGLAGKETQYF	TGTGCCAGCAGCGTAACCCCCGAGCCGTGGGGACTAGCGGGAAAAGAGACCCAGTACTTC
TRBV3-1	TRBJ2-7	TRBD1	.	CASSQGTGGTTYEQYF	TGTGCCAGCAGCCAAGGGACAGGGGGAACAACCTACGAGCAGTACTTC
TRBV2	TRBJ1-5	.	many	CASSEGWGNQPQHF	TGTGCCAGCAGTGAGGGATGGGGCAATCAGCCCCAGCATTTT
TRBV20-1	TRBJ1-2	.	few	CSASPDKANYGYTF	TGCAGTGCTAGTCCGGACAAAGCTAACTATGGCTACACCTTC
TRBV4-2	TRBJ2-7	.	.	CASSQGGSGQHYEQYF	TGTGCCAGCAGCCAAGGGGGCTCGGGGCAACACTACGAGCAGTACTTC
TRBV6-1	TRBJ2-2	.	.	CASTRTGELFF	TGTGCCAGTACCCGGACCGGGGAGCTGTTTTTT
TRBV3-1	TRBJ2-5	TRBD2	.	CASNPAGGEETQYF	TGTGCCAGCAACCCAGCGGGAGGGGAAGAGACCCAGTACTTC
TRBV20-1	TRBJ2-7	.	few	CSARDLNSGLYYEQYF	TGCAGTGCTAGAGATCTAAACAGCGGGTTGTACTACGAGCAGTACTTC
TRBV28	TRBJ2-7	.	.	CASSLDPLASYEQYF	TGTGCCAGCAGTTTAGACCCATTAGCCTCCTACGAGCAGTACTTC
TRBV3-1	TRBJ2-3	.	few	CASSQDGTRKIF	TGTGCCAGCAGCCAAGACGGGACACGGAAGATATTT
TRBV9	TRBJ1-2	TRBD1	.	CASSSTGTAYGYTF	TGTGCCAGCAGCTCCACCGGGACAGCCTATGGCTACACCTTC
TRBV11-2	TRBJ2-4	.	.	CASSLLPRENIQYF	TGTGCCAGCAGCTTGTTACCGAGAGAAAACATTCAGTACTTC
TRBV18	TRBJ2-7	TRBD1	.	CASSPRPGTGVREQYF	TGTGCCAGCTCACCACGTCCCGGGACAGGGGTGCGGGAGCAGTACTTC
TRBV6-5	TRBJ1-3	.	once	CASSYSVARSGNTIYF	TGTGCCAGCAGTTACTCAGTAGCCCGCTCTGGAAACACCATATATTTT
TRBV28	TRBJ1-2	TRBD1	.	CASSPFTTGDGYTF	TGTGCCAGCAGTCCCTTTACGACAGGGGACGGCTACACCTTC
TRBV5-6	TRBJ1-6	.	.	CASSLWGAPLHF	TGTGCCAGCAGCTTGTGGGGGGCACCCCTCCACTTT
TRBV19	TRBJ1-1	TRBD1	few	CASSNARQGYRMNTEAFF	TGTGCCAGTAGTAACGCGCGACAGGGTTACCGAATGAACACTGAAGCTTTCTTT
TRBV5-1	TRBJ2-7	TRBD2	few	CASSLGRLAGLDEQYF	TGCGCCAGCAGCTTGGGGAGACTAGCGGGCCTCGACGAGCAGTACTTC
TRBV5-1	TRBJ1-1	.	few	CASSLEGTYRAFF	TGCGCCAGCAGCTTGGAAGGGACTTATAGAGCTTTCTTT
TRBV6-1	TRBJ1-1	.	.	CASSEALRGAFF	TGTGCCAGCAGTGAAGCGCTTCGCGGGGCTTTCTTT